This TCR beta chain was recorded in a study of shared clonotypes between healthy human individuals. Study as a whole: Each donor's CD4 naive and CD4 memory cells filled three plates apiece, CD8 naive two, and CD8 memory one.

The study's findings and limits: The researchers took only blood, and tissue repertoires probably look different. An effect of sequencing depth on clonotype sharing among donors was expected.

Naive CD8 isolation took CD45RO-negative cells positively selected for CCR7 and excluded terminally differentiated effector memory CD45RA+ cells. Study donors comprised healthy, HIV-negative adults devoid of recent acute infection or vaccination. The method was immunoSEQ multiplex PCR; TCRdb's version includes in-frame clones alone and lacks a portion of them. The top ten hold approximately 1.6% of the sample, which has about 2.1 million clones, roughly 95% seen once. CDR1 and CDR2 (germline): SGHTA, FQGNSA. The junction had 11 bases not matched to a gene; V was cut back by 3 bases and J by 4 bases. The length of the CDR3 is 17 residues. With regard to this clone: Its antigen is not known.

The clonotype originates from a young man in good health. Some clones in this sample may be carry-over from other donors' samples. The chain joins TRBV7-2 to TRBJ1-1, with 10 positions matching TRBD1. What was sequenced was naive CD8+ T cells from PBMCs. Here the CDR3 DNA reads TGTGCCAGCAGCTTCCCCGGGACAGGGGTCGGAGGCACTGAAGCTTTCTTT. This gives the protein CASSFPGTGVGGTEAFF.